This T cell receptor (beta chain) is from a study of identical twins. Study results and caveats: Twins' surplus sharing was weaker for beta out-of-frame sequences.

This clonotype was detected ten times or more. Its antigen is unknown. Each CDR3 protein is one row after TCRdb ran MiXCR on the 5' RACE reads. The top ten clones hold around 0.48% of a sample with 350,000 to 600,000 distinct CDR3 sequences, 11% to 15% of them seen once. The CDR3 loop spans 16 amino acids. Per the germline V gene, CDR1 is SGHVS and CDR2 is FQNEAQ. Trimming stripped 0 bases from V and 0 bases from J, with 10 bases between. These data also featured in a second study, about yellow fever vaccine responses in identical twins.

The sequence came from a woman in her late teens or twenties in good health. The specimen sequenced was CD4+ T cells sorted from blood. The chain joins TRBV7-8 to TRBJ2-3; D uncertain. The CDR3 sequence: CASSLAFKGSTDTQYF. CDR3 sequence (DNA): TGTGCCAGCAGCTTAGCGTTTAAGGGAAGCACAGATACGCAGTATTTT.